These 30 T cell receptor beta chains were sequenced from one sample in a study of T-cell reconstitution after alpha-beta-depleted transplantation in children. Molecular barcoding with unique molecular identifiers was used for the TCRbeta library. TCRdb recomputed calls from the PCR reads with MiXCR, one row per CDR3 protein. The table shows fewer than 550,000 distinct CDR3 sequences, with 15% to 20% occurring only once. The specimen was PBMCs, mostly from graft donor cells, collected 360 days after TCRalphabeta/CD19-depleted stem cell transplant. These receptors were collected from a boy younger than two who had a stem cell transplant for Wiskott-Aldrich syndrome, so the T cells may come from the graft donor.

The sample holds a few counts of this clonotype. The chain links TRBV4-1 to TRBJ2-6, with 7 bases lining up with TRBD1. After removal of 4 bases from V and 2 bases from J, the junction contained 5 bases not matched to a gene. Germline V gives CDR1 MGHRA, CDR2 YSYEKL. The CDR3 is 16 residues long. The CDR3 spells CASSRQGRAGANVLTF. Written as DNA, the CDR3 is TGCGCCAGCAGCCGACAGGGAAGGGCTGGGGCCAACGTCCTGACTTTC.

This clonotype was counted between two and nine times. This chain links TRBV5-1 with TRBJ2-7, with D perhaps matching TRBD1 (5 bases). There are 12 residues in the CDR3. V was shortened by 7 bases and J by 2 bases, with 10 bases between the two germline ends. Germline loops: CDR1 SGHRS, CDR2 YFSETQ. The CDR3 loop reads CASGRGPYEQYF. In DNA form, the CDR3 reads TGCGCCAGCGGAAGGGGTCCCTACGAGCAGTACTTC.

There are a few counts of this clonotype. The CDR3 protein is CATRGYNEQFF. Here the CDR3 DNA reads TGTGCCACCCGGGGCTACAATGAGCAGTTCTTC. The chain is built from TRBV24-1 and TRBJ2-1, with D tentatively TRBD2 (5 bases). The CDR3 covers 11 residues. CDR1 and CDR2 from the germline V gene are KGHDR and SFDVKD. Trimming left V 9 bases short and J 3 bases short, with 5 bases between.

This rearrangement joins TRBV6-5 to TRBJ2-7; 7 bases are shared with TRBD1. The CDR3 runs to 18 residues. CDR1 and CDR2 from the germline V gene are MNHEY and SVGAGI. V gave up 6 bases and J gave up 4 bases; unmatched junction bases: 21. CDR3 protein: CASSLRTGPFTSFYEQYF. CDR3 sequence (DNA): TGTGCCAGCAGCCTCCGGACAGGTCCCTTTACGTCATTTTACGAGCAGTACTTC.

The chain is built from TRBV2 and TRBJ2-1; TRBD1 matches at 8 bases. CDR1 is SNHLY, CDR2 FYNNEI, per germline. The CDR3 sequence is 15 residues long. Germline trimming cut 6 bases from V and 1 base from J; bases unmatched to any gene: 5. The CDR3 loop is CASRDREGSYNEQFF. Written as DNA, the CDR3 is TGTGCCAGCAGGGACAGGGAAGGATCCTACAATGAGCAGTTCTTC.

The chain joins TRBV2 to TRBJ2-7; weak D call: TRBD2 (5 bases). Per the germline V gene, CDR1 is SNHLY and CDR2 is FYNNEI. The CDR3 runs 12 residues. Deletions cut 6 bases from V and 1 base from J, with 7 bases between. In DNA form, the CDR3 reads TGTGCCAGCAGAGGACTTTCCTACGAGCAGTACTTC. Translating it yields CASRGLSYEQYF.

This clonotype occurred a few times. The genes are TRBV29-1 and TRBJ1-2, with D uncertain. The CDR3 totals 11 residues. The germline V gene has CDR1 SQVTM and CDR2 ANQGSEA. Trimming removed 4 bases at V and 8 bases at J, with 11 bases between. CDR3 sequence reads: CSVVGVSGYTF. CDR3 nucleotide sequence: TGCAGCGTTGTCGGGGTGAGCGGCTACACCTTC.

J is TRBJ2-1 and V is TRBV11-3, with D possibly TRBD1 on 5 matching bases. Germline CDR1 and CDR2: SGHNT and YENEEA. Trimming shortened V by 5 bases and J by 4 bases, and 15 bases separated the two germline ends. The length of the CDR3 is 15 residues. The CDR3 DNA reads as TGTGCCAGCAGCACACCGACAGAGAAATACAATGAGCAGTTCTTC. Amino acid sequence: CASSTPTEKYNEQFF. Combining the CDR3 with reference TRBV11-3 and TRBJ2-1 gives the whole variable domain EAGVVQSPRYKIIEKKQPVAFWCNPISGHNTLYWYLQNLGQGPELLIRYENEEAVDDSQLPKDRFSAERLKGVDSTLKIQPAELGDSAVYLCASSTPTEKYNEQFFGPGTRLTVL.

In this sample, this clonotype turned up a few times. The gene calls are TRBV5-1 and TRBJ2-5, with D possibly being TRBD1 (5 bases). CDR1 and CDR2 from the germline V gene are SGHRS and YFSETQ. V dropped 4 bases and J dropped 2 bases, with 12 bases sitting between them. CDR3 length equals 14 residues. This CDR3 reads CASSPTVGQETQYF. Here the CDR3 DNA reads TGCGCCAGCAGCCCGACAGTGGGGCAAGAGACCCAGTACTTC.

This clonotype was observed a handful of times. This chain joins TRBV7-2 and TRBJ2-1, with 8 bases fitting TRBD2. Germline V gene lookup returns CDR1 SGHTA and CDR2 FQGNSA. Losses at the gene ends were 7 bases for V and 12 bases for J; bases not matched to a gene: 8. CDR3 length: 12 residues. Written as DNA, the CDR3 is TGTGCCAGCACCTTGGGGACTAGGTGGCAGTTCTTC. Encoded protein: CASTLGTRWQFF.

This chain links TRBV4-1 with TRBJ2-7; TRBD2 agrees at 13 bases. V was clipped by 4 bases and J by 6 bases; unmatched bases: 6. Per germline, CDR1 MGHRA and CDR2 YSYEKL. The CDR3 loop spans 15 amino acids. In nucleotides, the CDR3 is TGCGCCAGCAGCCTTACTAGCGGGGGGGCCTTCGAGCAGTACTTC. Amino acid sequence: CASSLTSGGAFEQYF.

J is TRBJ2-3 and V is TRBV5-1; 12 bases align to TRBD2. The germline V gene encodes CDR1 SGHRS and CDR2 YFSETQ. The CDR3 runs to 17 residues. V dropped 0 bases and J dropped 1; count of bases not matched to a gene: 3. DNA for the CDR3: TGCGCCAGCAGCTTGGGACTAGCGGGAGTTGGCACAGATACGCAGTATTTT. It encodes CASSLGLAGVGTDTQYF.

V is TRBV13 and J is TRBJ2-7; a weak D match, TRBD1 (5 bases). Trimming cost V 5 bases and J 9 bases, with 20 bases left between them. The CDR3 totals 14 residues. Germline lookup yields CDR1 PRHDT and CDR2 FYEKMQ (reference sequence). CDR3 region: CASSPRQTSTRQYF. DNA for the CDR3: TGTGCCAGCAGCCCAAGACAGACGTCTACGAGGCAGTACTTC.

The chain uses TRBV3-1 and TRBJ1-6; D call uncertain. The CDR3 is 13 amino acids. The germline gives CDR1 LGHDT, CDR2 YNNKEL (reference sequence). Trimming stripped 5 bases from V and 5 bases from J, with 7 bases between. CDR3 in DNA: TGTGCCAGCAGCTTCGCGCATAATTCACCCCTCCACTTT. Its translation is CASSFAHNSPLHF. Based on the CDR3 plus reference TRBV3-1 and TRBJ1-6, the full variable domain is DTAVSQTPKYLVTQMGNDKSIKCEQNLGHDTMYWYKQDSKKFLKIMFSYNNKELIINETVPNRFSPKSPDKAHLNLHINSLELGDSAVYFCASSFAHNSPLHFGNGTRLTVT.

A few counts support this clonotype. The chain joins TRBV20-1 to TRBJ1-5; 10 positions match TRBD1. The CDR3 is made up of 13 amino acids. V lost 5 bases and J lost 4; bases outside the gene matches: 2. Germline V gene data show CDR1 as DFQATT and CDR2 as SNEGSKA (reference sequence). The DNA of the CDR3 is TGCAGTGCTGAGGACAGGGGGAATCAGCCCCAGCATTTT. It translates to CSAEDRGNQPQHF.

This chain connects TRBV6-2 or TRBV6-3 to TRBJ2-6, with D perhaps being TRBD1 or TRBD2 (5 bases each). The germline V gene encodes CDR1 MNHEY and CDR2 SVGEGT. The CDR3 has 17 amino acids. The V gene lost 2 bases and the J gene lost 3 bases, with 14 bases spanning the gap. The DNA of the CDR3 is TGTGCCAGCAGTTACCCCACCTGGGGGAGTGGGGCCAACGTCCTGACTTTC. As protein: CASSYPTWGSGANVLTF.

In the case of this clonotype: Its ends do not fully match the called genes, so a read error is possible. V gene TRBV2 combines with J gene TRBJ2-7; perhaps TRBD1 as D (5 bases). Looked up from germline, CDR1 is SNHLY and CDR2 is FYNNEI. CDR3 length: 17 amino acids. CDR3 protein: CAISPWLMDNPTYEQYF. Here the CDR3 DNA reads TGTGCCATCAGTCCCTGGTTGATGGACAACCCCACCTACGAGCAGTACTTC.

The sample holds a few counts of this clonotype. The V gene is TRBV24-1, the J gene TRBJ2-1; D possibly corresponds to TRBD1 (6 bases). V gave up 4 bases and J gave up 10 bases, with 19 bases separating them. Per germline, CDR1 KGHDR and CDR2 SFDVKD. This CDR3 has 15 amino acids. CDR3 bases: TGTGCCACCAGTGACCCTCATTTACTGGACAGCGAGCAGTTCTTC. Translation gives CATSDPHLLDSEQFF.

This chain uses TRBV19 with TRBJ2-4, with D unresolved. CDR3 length equals 13 residues. CDR1 is LNHDA, CDR2 SQIVND, per germline (reference sequence). Trimming removed 8 bases at V and 8 bases at J, with 16 bases between. The CDR3 DNA follows: TGTGCCAGTCGCCCAGTGTCTCGGGACATTCAGTACTTC. It codes for CASRPVSRDIQYF.

This clonotype turned up a few times. V is TRBV5-1 and J is TRBJ2-1, with TRBD1 matching 10 bases. Germline V CDR1 and CDR2: SGHRS, YFSETQ. The CDR3 spans 15 residues. V trimming: 5 bases; J trimming: 6 bases; junction bases outside the gene matches: 8. The CDR3 DNA is TGCGCCAGCAGGAGGGGACAGGGGACAAGCAATGAGCAGTTCTTC. This encodes CASRRGQGTSNEQFF.

This clonotype was found a few times. The chain combines TRBV29-1 with TRBJ2-3; 9 nucleotides line up with TRBD2. After removal of 4 bases from V and 3 bases from J, the junction contained 2 bases not matched to a gene. The CDR3 contains 13 residues. Germline V gene data show CDR1 as SQVTM and CDR2 as ANQGSEA. The CDR3 reads CSVGLAVTDTQYF. CDR3 nucleotide sequence: TGCAGCGTTGGACTAGCGGTGACAGATACGCAGTATTTT.

This clonotype occurred a few times. The chain employs TRBV5-1 and TRBJ2-2; perhaps TRBD1 as D (6 bases). The CDR3 loop spans 16 amino acids. Germline assignment: CDR1 SGHRS and CDR2 YFSETQ. V was trimmed by 2 bases and J by 6 bases, leaving 17 bases between them. DNA of the CDR3: TGCGCCAGCAGCTTAACCAGGGGTTGGTTTCCCGGGGAGCTGTTTTTT. Its translation: CASSLTRGWFPGELFF.

V usage is TRBV20-1 and J usage is TRBJ2-1; D is perhaps TRBD2 (7 bases). CDR1 is DFQATT, CDR2 SNEGSKA, per germline (reference sequence). V lost 7 bases to trimming and J lost 6 bases, with 19 bases between them. The CDR3 is made up of 14 amino acids. The CDR3 sequence is CSVRGGLASNEQFF. CDR3 nucleotide sequence: TGCAGTGTTAGGGGGGGGCTAGCTAGCAATGAGCAGTTCTTC.

This clonotype was recorded a few times. The chain employs TRBV20-1 and TRBJ2-4; maybe TRBD1 (7 bases). CDR1 DFQATT and CDR2 SNEGSKA come from the germline V gene (reference sequence). The V end was cut by 6 bases, the J end by 8 bases, with 11 bases between. There are 11 residues in the CDR3. In DNA form, the CDR3 reads TGCAGTGCCGACAGGGAGGACATTCAGTACTTC. Protein product: CSADREDIQYF.

This clonotype came up a few times. The V gene is TRBV10-3, the J gene TRBJ2-7; D remains ambiguous. The germline V gene has CDR1 ENHRY and CDR2 SYGVKD. V dropped 3 bases and J dropped 7 bases, with 10 bases sitting between them. The CDR3 is 12 residues long. For the CDR3, the DNA is TGTGCCATCAGTGACGTAAGGGATGAGCAGTACTTC. It translates to CAISDVRDEQYF.

The rearrangement uses TRBV20-1 and TRBJ1-5; D uncertain. V was trimmed by 4 bases and J by 3 bases, leaving 10 bases between them. The length of the CDR3 is 13 residues. CDR1 and CDR2 from the germline V gene are DFQATT and SNEGSKA (reference sequence). The CDR3 protein is CSAIKDPNQPQHF. DNA of the CDR3: TGCAGTGCTATTAAGGACCCCAATCAGCCCCAGCATTTT.

This chain links TRBV6-5 with TRBJ2-5; perhaps TRBD1 as D (5 bases). Deletions cut 0 bases from V and 6 bases from J, with 14 bases between. CDR1 is MNHEY and CDR2 is SVGAGI in the germline V gene. The CDR3 contains 15 residues. CDR3 nucleotides: TGTGCCAGCAGTTACTCAGGCAGGGCAATACAGACCCAGTACTTC. Translation gives CASSYSGRAIQTQYF.

CDR3 residues: CASSRLGVQGEQYF. The CDR3, as DNA: TGTGCCAGCTCACGGCTGGGGGTTCAGGGCGAGCAGTACTTC. The chain couples TRBV18 to TRBJ2-7; D possibly matches TRBD1 or TRBD2 (5 bases each). V lost 4 bases, J lost 6 bases, and 16 bases lay in between. CDR3 size: 14 residues. Per the germline V gene, CDR1 is KGHSH and CDR2 is LQKENI.

In this sample, this clonotype turned up a few times. This sequence joins TRBV10-3 and TRBJ2-1; TRBD2 matches at 14 bases. The CDR3 totals 18 residues. Germline V lookup: CDR1 ENHRY, CDR2 SYGVKD. V trimming: 2 bases; J trimming: 4 bases; junction bases outside the gene matches: 7. CDR3 sequence reads: CAISEKGTSGGPYNEQFF. The CDR3 DNA is TGTGCCATCAGTGAGAAGGGGACTAGCGGGGGCCCTTACAATGAGCAGTTCTTC.

The chain is built from TRBV7-8 and TRBJ2-3, with D unresolved. Trimming removed 1 base at V and 5 bases at J, with 7 bases between. Germline CDR1 is SGHVS and CDR2 is FQNEAQ. There are 13 residues in the CDR3. The CDR3 is CASSLGFVDTQYF. The DNA of the CDR3 is TGTGCCAGCAGCTTAGGGTTCGTAGATACGCAGTATTTT.